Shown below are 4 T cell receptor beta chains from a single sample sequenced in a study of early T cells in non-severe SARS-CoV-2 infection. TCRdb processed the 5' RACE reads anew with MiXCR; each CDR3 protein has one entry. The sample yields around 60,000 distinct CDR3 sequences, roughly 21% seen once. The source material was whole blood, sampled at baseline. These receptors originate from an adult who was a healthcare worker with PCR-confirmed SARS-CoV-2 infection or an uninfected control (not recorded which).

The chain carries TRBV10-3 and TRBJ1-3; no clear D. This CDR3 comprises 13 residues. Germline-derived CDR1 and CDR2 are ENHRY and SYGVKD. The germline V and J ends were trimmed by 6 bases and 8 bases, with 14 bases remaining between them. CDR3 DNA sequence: TGTGCCATCAGCCCCGCAACTGGGGACACCATATATTTT. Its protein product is CAISPATGDTIYF.

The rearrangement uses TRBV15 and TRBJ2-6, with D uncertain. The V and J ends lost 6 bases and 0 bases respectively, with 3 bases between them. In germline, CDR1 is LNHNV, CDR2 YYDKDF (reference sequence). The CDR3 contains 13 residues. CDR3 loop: CATRSSGANVLTF. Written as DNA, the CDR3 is TGTGCCACCAGGAGCTCTGGGGCCAACGTCCTGACTTTC.

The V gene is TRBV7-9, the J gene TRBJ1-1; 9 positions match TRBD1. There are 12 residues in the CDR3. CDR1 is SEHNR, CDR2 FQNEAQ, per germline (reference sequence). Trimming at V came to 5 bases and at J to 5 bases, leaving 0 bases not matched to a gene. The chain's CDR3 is CASSDRGTEAFF. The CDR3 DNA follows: TGTGCCAGCAGCGACAGGGGGACTGAAGCTTTCTTT.

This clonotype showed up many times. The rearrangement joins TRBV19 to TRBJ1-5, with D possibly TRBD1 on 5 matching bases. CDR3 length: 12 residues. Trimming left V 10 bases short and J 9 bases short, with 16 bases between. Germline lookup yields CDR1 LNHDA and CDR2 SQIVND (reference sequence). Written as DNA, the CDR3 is TGTGCCACCTGGGGCCGCGAGGGGCCCCAGCATTTT. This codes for CATWGREGPQHF.